The rows below give T cell receptor beta chains drawn from one sample of a study of blood T cell repertoires in COVID-19. TCRdb keeps only in-frame clones here, not all; method: immunoSEQ multiplex PCR. The sample consists of 200,000 to 250,000 clones, about 83% of them appearing once. Specimen: peripheral blood. The receptors come from a woman aged 30 to 39 with COVID-19, enrolled during active disease. Each CDR3 is given without its conserved first and last residue. A D gene is named only where the DNA matches it firmly.

J gene	D gene	V gene	CDR3 protein
TRBJ1-3	TRBD1	TRBV7-6	ASSYGTGSGNTIY
TRBJ2-1	-	TRBV7-9	ASSSSHGGQYNEQF
TRBJ2-5	TRBD1	TRBV24-1	ATSDTKKGAQETQY
TRBJ2-7	TRBD2	TRBV6-5	ASIQQAGLGYEQY
TRBJ2-3	TRBD2	TRBV5-1	ASSLAKLAEDTQY
TRBJ1-4	-	TRBV2	ATSRGSLNEKLF
TRBJ1-1	-	TRBV29-1	SVEEIRGDTEAF
TRBJ2-1	TRBD2	TRBV9	ASSGTSGSALRNTDSYNEQF
TRBJ2-7	TRBD1	TRBV18	ASSPTFGQGAEEQY
TRBJ1-2	-	TRBV29-1	SVDHEGANYGYT
TRBJ2-7	TRBD2	TRBV10-1	ASSESGDGGSYEQY
TRBJ2-1	TRBD2	TRBV5-1	ASSLMVGAGGHNEQF
TRBJ1-5	TRBD1	TRBV28	ASNFQDRGYQPQH
TRBJ2-3	-	TRBV5-1	ASSLGGGPNTDTQY
TRBJ1-1	TRBD1	TRBV4-1	ASSQPTGDRTEAF
TRBJ1-6	-	TRBV28	ASRRPRSSYNSPLH
TRBJ2-6	TRBD1	TRBV15	ATTGQGNSGANVLT
TRBJ2-1	TRBD2	TRBV5-4	ASSPWVAGYNEQF
TRBJ1-2	-	TRBV7-2	ASSLEPSKGVHYGYT
TRBJ1-6	-	TRBV25-1	ASSVAAANSPLH